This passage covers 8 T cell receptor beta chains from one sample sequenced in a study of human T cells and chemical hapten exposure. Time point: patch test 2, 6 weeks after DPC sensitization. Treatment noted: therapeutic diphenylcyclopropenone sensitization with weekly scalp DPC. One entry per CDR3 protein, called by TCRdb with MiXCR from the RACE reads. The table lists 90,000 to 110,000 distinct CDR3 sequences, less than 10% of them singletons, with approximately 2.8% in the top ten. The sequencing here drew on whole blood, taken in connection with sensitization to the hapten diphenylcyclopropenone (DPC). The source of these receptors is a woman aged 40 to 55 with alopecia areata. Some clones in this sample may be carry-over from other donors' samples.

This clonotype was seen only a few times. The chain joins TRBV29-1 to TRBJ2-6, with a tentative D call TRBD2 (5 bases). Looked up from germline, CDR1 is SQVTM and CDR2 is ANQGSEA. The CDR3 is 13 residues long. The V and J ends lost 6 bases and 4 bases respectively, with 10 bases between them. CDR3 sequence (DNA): TGCAGCGTCGGGGTCCAGGGGGCCAACGTCCTGACTTTC. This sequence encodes CSVGVQGANVLTF.

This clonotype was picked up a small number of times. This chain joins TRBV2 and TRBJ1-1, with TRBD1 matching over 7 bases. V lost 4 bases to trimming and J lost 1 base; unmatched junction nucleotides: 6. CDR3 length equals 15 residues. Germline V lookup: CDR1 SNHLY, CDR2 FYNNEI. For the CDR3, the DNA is TGTGCCAGCAGTGGGGCAGGGGGACCGAACACTGAAGCTTTCTTT. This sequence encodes CASSGAGGPNTEAFF. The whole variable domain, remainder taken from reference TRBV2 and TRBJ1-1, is EPEVTQTPSHQVTQMGQEVILRCVPISNHLYFYWYRQILGQKVEFLVSFYNNEISEKSEIFDDQFSVERPDGSNFTLKIRSTKLEDSAMYFCASSGAGGPNTEAFFGQGTRLTVV.

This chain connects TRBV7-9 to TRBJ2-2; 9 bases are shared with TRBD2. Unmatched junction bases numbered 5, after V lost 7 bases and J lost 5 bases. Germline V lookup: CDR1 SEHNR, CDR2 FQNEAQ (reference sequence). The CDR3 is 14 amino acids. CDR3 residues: CASNPGLATGELFF. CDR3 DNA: TGTGCCAGCAATCCGGGACTAGCTACCGGGGAGCTGTTTTTT.

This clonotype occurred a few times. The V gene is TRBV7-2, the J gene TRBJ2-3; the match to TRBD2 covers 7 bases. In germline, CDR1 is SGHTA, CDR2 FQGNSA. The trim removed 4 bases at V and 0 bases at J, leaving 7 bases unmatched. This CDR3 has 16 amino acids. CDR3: CASSSTPGGSTDTQYF. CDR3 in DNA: TGTGCCAGCAGCTCAACCCCGGGGGGTAGCACAGATACGCAGTATTTT.

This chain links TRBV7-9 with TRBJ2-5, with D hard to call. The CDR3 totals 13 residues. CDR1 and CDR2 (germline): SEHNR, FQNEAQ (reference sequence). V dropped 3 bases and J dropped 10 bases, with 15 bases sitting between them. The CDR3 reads CASSFPGLDFQYF. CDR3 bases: TGTGCCAGCAGCTTTCCGGGTCTAGACTTCCAGTACTTC.

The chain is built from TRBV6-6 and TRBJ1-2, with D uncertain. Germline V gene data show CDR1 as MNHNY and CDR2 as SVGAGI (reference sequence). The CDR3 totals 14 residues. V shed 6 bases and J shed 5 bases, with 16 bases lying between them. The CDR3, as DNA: TGTGCCAGCAGCCACCCCGCCAGGCCGTATGGCTACACCTTC. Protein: CASSHPARPYGYTF.

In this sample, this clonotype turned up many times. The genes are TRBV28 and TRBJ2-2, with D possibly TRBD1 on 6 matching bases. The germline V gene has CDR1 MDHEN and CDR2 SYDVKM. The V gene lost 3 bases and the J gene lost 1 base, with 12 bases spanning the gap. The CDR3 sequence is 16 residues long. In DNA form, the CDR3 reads TGTGCCAGCAGTTTGTGGGGACAAGTGAACACCGGGGAGCTGTTTTTT. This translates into CASSLWGQVNTGELFF. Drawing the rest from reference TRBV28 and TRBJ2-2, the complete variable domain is DVKVTQSSRYLVKRTGEKVFLECVQDMDHENMFWYRQDPGLGLRLIYFSYDVKMKEKGDIPEGYSVSREKKERFSLILESASTNQTSMYLCASSLWGQVNTGELFFGEGSRLTVL.

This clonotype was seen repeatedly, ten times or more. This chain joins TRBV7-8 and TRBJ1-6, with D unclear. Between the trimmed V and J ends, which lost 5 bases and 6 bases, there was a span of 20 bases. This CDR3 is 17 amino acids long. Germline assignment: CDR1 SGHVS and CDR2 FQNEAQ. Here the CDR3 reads CASSSPQLISFNSPLHF. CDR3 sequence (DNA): TGTGCCAGCAGCAGCCCGCAGCTAATATCGTTTAATTCACCCCTCCACTTT.